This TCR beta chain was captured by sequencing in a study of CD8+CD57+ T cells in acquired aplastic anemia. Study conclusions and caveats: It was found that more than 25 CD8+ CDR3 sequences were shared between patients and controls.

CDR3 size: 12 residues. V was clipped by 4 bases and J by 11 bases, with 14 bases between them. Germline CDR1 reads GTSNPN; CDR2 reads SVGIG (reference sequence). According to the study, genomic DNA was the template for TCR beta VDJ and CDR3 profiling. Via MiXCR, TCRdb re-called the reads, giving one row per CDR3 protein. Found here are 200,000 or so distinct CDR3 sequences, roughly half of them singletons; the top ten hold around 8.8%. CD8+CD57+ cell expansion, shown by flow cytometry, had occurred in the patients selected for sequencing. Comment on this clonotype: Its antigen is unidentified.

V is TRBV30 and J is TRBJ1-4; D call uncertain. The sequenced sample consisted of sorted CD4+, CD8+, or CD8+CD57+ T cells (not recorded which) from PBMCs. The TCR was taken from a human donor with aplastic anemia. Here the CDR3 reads CAWKADISKLFF. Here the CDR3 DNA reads TGTGCCTGGAAAGCCGATATTAGCAAACTGTTTTTT.